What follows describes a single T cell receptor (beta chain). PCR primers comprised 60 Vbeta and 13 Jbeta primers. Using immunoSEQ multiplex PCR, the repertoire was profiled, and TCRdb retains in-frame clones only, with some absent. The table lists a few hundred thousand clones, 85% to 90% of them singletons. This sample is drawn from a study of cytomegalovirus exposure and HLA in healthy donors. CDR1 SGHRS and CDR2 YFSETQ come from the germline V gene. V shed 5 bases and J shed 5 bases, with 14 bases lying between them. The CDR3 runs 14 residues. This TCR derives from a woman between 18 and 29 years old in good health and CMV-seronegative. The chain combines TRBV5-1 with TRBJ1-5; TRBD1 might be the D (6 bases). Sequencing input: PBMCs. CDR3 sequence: CASRPGQTDQPQHF. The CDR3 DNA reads TGCGCCAGCAGGCCCGGACAGACGGATCAGCCCCAGCATTTT.